This T cell receptor beta chain emerged from a study of regulatory T cells in long-lasting Graves disease. Whole-study findings and limits: The study found TRBV28, TRBJ1-2 and TRBJ2-5 favored in persistent disease.

CDR1 KGHSH and CDR2 LQKENI come from the germline V gene. The CDR3 extends over 12 amino acids. Researchers made TCR beta libraries by using iRepertoire HTBI primers and running Arm-PCR on CDR3 regions. MiXCR, applied by TCRdb to the multiplex PCR reads, yields one record per CDR3 protein. The sample includes approximately 400,000 distinct CDR3 sequences, 15% of them seen just once. Documented time point: newly diagnosed GD, antithyroid drugs for less than 3 months. Extracted PBMC RNA gave rise to the TCR library. This clonotype was detected a few times. Its antigen is unknown. Relative to the germline gene, one junction end is altered; a read error may explain this. This sample also appeared in a second study, on T cells in Graves' hyperthyroidism and ophthalmopathy. From that report: In the analysis, a 13 V-J model separated ophthalmopathy from stable hyperthyroidism.

The chain uses TRBV18 and TRBJ2-5; no clear D. The source of this sequence is a middle-aged woman with Graves disease. This specimen was peripheral blood mononuclear cells (PBMCs), taken at new diagnosis, from a patient treated with antithyroid drugs. The CDR3 DNA sequence: TGTGCCAGCTCACCGCAGAGAGAGATCCAGTACTTC. This sequence encodes CASSPQREIQYF.